The present entry profiles one T cell receptor (beta chain) with its context. Its target is unknown. A read error may be the cause here, since a much bigger clone is one base away. The record originates from a study of T-cell memory formation after mild COVID-19. Background on the study: For the most part, TCR clusters were specific to one donor. Study-wide results and limits: Clones from the second wave (peaking day 37) had unconfirmed SARS-CoV-2 specificity. Among clones contracting day 15 to 85, CD4/CD8 was balanced, whereas later expanders leaned CD4+.

TCR alpha and TCR beta cDNA libraries carrying sample barcodes and UMIs came from 5'RACE with constant-segment primers. Via MiXCR, TCRdb re-called the 5' RACE reads, giving one row per CDR3 protein. Of fewer than 250,000 distinct CDR3 sequences in the sample, over 9.5% were seen once. This CDR3 region has 16 residues. V gave up 6 bases and J gave up 12 bases; unmatched junction bases: 11. Germline V gives CDR1 SGHVS, CDR2 FQNEAQ. The source is a man aged 18 to 35 who had mild COVID-19 (a few samples of this study predate the infection). Cell type and time point are not known. The sample taken for sequencing was PBMCs or a T cell subset sorted from them (not recorded which). The gene calls are TRBV7-8 and TRBJ2-1; 16 bases are shared with TRBD2. The CDR3 region is CASRWKGTSGGAVQFF. Here the CDR3 DNA reads TGTGCCAGCAGATGGAAAGGGACTAGCGGGGGGGCTGTGCAGTTCTTC. The whole variable domain, remainder taken from reference TRBV7-8 and TRBJ2-1, is GAGVSQSPRYKVAKRGQDVALRCDPISGHVSLFWYQQALGQGPEFLTYFQNEAQLDKSGLPSDRFFAERPEGSVSTLKIQRTQQEDSAVYLCASRWKGTSGGAVQFFGPGTRLTVL.